This T cell receptor (beta chain) originates from a study of blood T cell repertoires in COVID-19. On the study more broadly: Samples representing acute and convalescent COVID-19 were sourced from the United States, Italy and Spain. In each case, the material was cDNA or gDNA derived from T cells, B-cell-depleted T cells, or PBMCs.

Germline values: CDR1 LNHNV, CDR2 YYDKDF (reference sequence). The CDR3 loop spans 17 amino acids. V lost 0 bases to trimming and J lost 2 bases; unmatched junction nucleotides: 4. Original handling: Reference gene primer amplification gave nucleated cell count estimates. Only in-frame clones appear in the TCRdb table, and some are missing; sequencing was by immunoSEQ multiplex PCR. The V and J calls and clone size were taken over from that table, and D and trimming were inferred from the DNA. Among fewer than 200,000 clones listed, 85% to 90% were seen once. This receptor was identified in a woman aged 55-70 years with acute or convalescent COVID-19. The sample taken for sequencing was peripheral blood. The V call is TRBV15, the J call TRBJ1-4, with 9 bases lining up with TRBD1. CDR3 region: CATSRDGTGTTNEKLFF. In nucleotides, the CDR3 is TGTGCCACCAGCAGAGACGGGACAGGGACTACTAATGAAAAACTGTTTTTT. The whole variable domain, remainder taken from reference TRBV15 and TRBJ1-4, is DAMVIQNPRYQVTQFGKPVTLSCSQTLNHNVMYWYQQKSSQAPKLLFHYYDKDFNNEADTPDNFQSRRPNTSFCFLDIRSPGLGDTAMYLCATSRDGTGTTNEKLFFGSGTQLSVL.